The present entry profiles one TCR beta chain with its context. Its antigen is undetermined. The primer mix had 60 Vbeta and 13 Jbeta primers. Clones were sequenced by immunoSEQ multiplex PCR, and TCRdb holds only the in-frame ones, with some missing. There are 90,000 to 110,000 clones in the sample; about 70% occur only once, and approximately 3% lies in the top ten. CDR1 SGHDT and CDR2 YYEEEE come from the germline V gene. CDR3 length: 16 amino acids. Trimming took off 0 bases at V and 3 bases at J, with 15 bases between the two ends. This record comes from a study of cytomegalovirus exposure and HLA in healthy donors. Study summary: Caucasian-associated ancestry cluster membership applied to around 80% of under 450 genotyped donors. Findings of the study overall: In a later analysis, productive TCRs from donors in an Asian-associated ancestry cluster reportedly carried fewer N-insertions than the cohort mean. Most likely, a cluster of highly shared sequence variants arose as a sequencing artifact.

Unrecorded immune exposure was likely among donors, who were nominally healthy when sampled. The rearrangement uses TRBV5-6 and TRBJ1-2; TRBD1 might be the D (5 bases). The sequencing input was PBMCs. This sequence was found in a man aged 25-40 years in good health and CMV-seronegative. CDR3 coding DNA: TGTGCCAGCAGCTTGGCCGTACTGGGGCCTTACTATGGCTACACCTTC. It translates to CASSLAVLGPYYGYTF.